Below are 22 T cell receptor beta chains sequenced from a single sample in a study of T cell responses to AZD1222 COVID-19 vaccine. Generated by immunoSEQ multiplex PCR, the TCRdb table keeps only in-frame clones and is missing some. The sample comprises roughly 250,000 clones, over 85% of which are singletons, and around 0.5% rests with the top ten. The source was peripheral blood, collected on day 0 of AZD1222 vaccination. Receptors originate from an adult in good health.

The chain employs TRBV12-3 or TRBV12-4 and TRBJ1-2, with D maybe TRBD1 (5 bases). This CDR3 spans 13 amino acids. Between the trimmed V and J ends, which lost 3 bases and 8 bases, there was a span of 13 bases. CDR3 coding DNA: TGTGCCAGCAGTTTGGTCGGGGGGAAGGGCTACACCTTC. Its protein is CASSLVGGKGYTF.

The gene calls are TRBV20-1 and TRBJ2-1; D call uncertain. Germline lookup yields CDR1 DFQATT and CDR2 SNEGSKA (reference sequence). Trimming cost V 6 bases and J 7 bases, with 7 bases left between them. The CDR3 is 10 amino acids. CDR3 protein: CSALTNEQFF. CDR3 coding DNA: TGCAGTGCCTTAACAAATGAGCAGTTCTTC.

For the CDR3, the DNA is TGTGCCAGCAGCCCCCCATCGGCCTTCTATGGCTACACCTTC. Encoded protein: CASSPPSAFYGYTF. The chain is built from TRBV9 and TRBJ1-2; D remains unclear. The V end was cut by 4 bases, the J end by 4 bases, with 14 bases between. Per germline, CDR1 SGDLS and CDR2 YYNGEE. The CDR3 contains 14 residues. Full variable domain (remainder filled in from reference TRBV9 and TRBJ1-2): DSGVTQTPKHLITATGQRVTLRCSPRSGDLSVYWYQQSLDQGLQFLIQYYNGEERAKGNILERFSAQQFPDLHSELNLSSLELGDSALYFCASSPPSAFYGYTFGSGTRLTVV.

This clone was recorded only once. This chain links TRBV3-1 (or the pseudogene TRBV3-2) with TRBJ1-2; 9 nucleotides match TRBD1. V lost 5 bases and J lost 7; bases outside the gene matches: 5. The CDR3 sequence is 13 residues long. Per germline, CDR1 LGHDT and CDR2 YNNKEL (reference sequence). The CDR3 is CASSDRDRVGYTF. As DNA, the CDR3 is TGTGCCAGCAGCGACCGGGACAGGGTTGGCTACACCTTC.

The chain recombines TRBV7-3 with TRBJ2-3, with D perhaps matching TRBD1 (7 bases). This CDR3 is 16 amino acids long. V was clipped by 5 bases and J by 4 bases, with 19 bases between them. CDR1 SGHTA and CDR2 FQGTGA come from the germline V gene. The CDR3 DNA sequence: TGTGCCAGCAGCCTAGGAGGGGGCGGGCATGCAGATACGCAGTATTTT. Its translation is CASSLGGGGHADTQYF.

This clone appeared once. V and J are TRBV21-1 and TRBJ1-2; the table's D call, TRBD1, has no DNA check behind it. TRBV21-1 is deemed a pseudogene. This CDR3 has 14 amino acids. CDR3 sequence: CASSAMGHRDGYTF. CDR3 bases: TGTGCCAGCAGCGCAATGGGACACCGTGATGGCTACACCTTC.

The rearrangement joins TRBV3-1 (or the pseudogene TRBV3-2) to TRBJ2-1; 9 bases align to TRBD2. CDR1 and CDR2 (germline): LGHDT, YNNKEL (reference sequence). The CDR3 spans 16 residues. With 1 base clipped from V and 10 bases from J, the junction kept 11 bases outside the gene matches. CDR3 sequence (DNA): TGTGCCAGCAGCCAAGTGTTGTTAGCGGGGGAACGCGAGCAGTTCTTC. It codes for CASSQVLLAGEREQFF.

Concerning this clone: Compared with germline, one end of the junction differs, possibly owing to a read error. The chain uses TRBV5-1 and TRBJ2-1; D is undetermined. The CDR3 is 15 residues long. Looked up from germline, CDR1 is SGHRS and CDR2 is YFSETQ. The chain's CDR3 is CASSLAVSSYNERFF. CDR3 in DNA: TGCGCCAGCAGCTTGGCTGTTAGTTCCTACAATGAGCGGTTCTTC. Using reference TRBV5-1 and TRBJ2-1 for the parts outside the CDR3, the full variable domain is KAGVTQTPRYLIKTRGQQVTLSCSPISGHRSVSWYQQTPGQGLQFLFEYFSETQRNKGNFPGRFSGRQFSNSRSEMNVSTLELGDSALYLCASSLAVSSYNERFFGPGTRLTVL.

The rearrangement uses TRBV5-8 and TRBJ2-3; 11 nucleotides match TRBD2. Germline values: CDR1 SGHTS, CDR2 YDEGEE. This CDR3 region has 18 residues. Trimming removed 5 bases from V and 1 base from J; junction bases left unmatched: 12. This CDR3 is CASRPRTSGLGGTDTQYF. DNA for the CDR3: TGTGCCAGCAGACCTAGGACTAGCGGGCTGGGAGGCACAGATACGCAGTATTTT.

V gene TRBV2 combines with J gene TRBJ1-1; D is unclear. Germline CDR1 and CDR2: SNHLY and FYNNEI. The CDR3 runs 14 residues. V was pared by 0 bases and J by 1 base, with 6 bases between. This CDR3 reads CASSEAGQNTEAFF. The CDR3 nucleotides are TGTGCCAGCAGTGAAGCAGGTCAGAACACTGAAGCTTTCTTT.

This sequence joins TRBV6-5 and TRBJ1-2, with no clear D. From germline, CDR1 is MNHEY and CDR2 SVGAGI. Between the trimmed V and J ends, which lost 7 bases and 3 bases, there was a span of 15 bases. The CDR3 has 14 residues. Here the CDR3 DNA reads TGTGCCAGCACCCGGGGAAGTGGGGACTATGGCTACACCTTC. Its translation: CASTRGSGDYGYTF.

V usage is TRBV4-1 and J usage is TRBJ2-2; 10 positions match TRBD2. Losses at the gene ends were 3 bases for V and 5 bases for J; bases not matched to a gene: 9. There are 17 residues in the CDR3. Germline V gives CDR1 MGHRA, CDR2 YSYEKL. The CDR3 DNA sequence: TGCGCCAGCAGCCAGGCCTCTAGCGGGAGTGTAACCGGGGAGCTGTTTTTT. Amino acid sequence: CASSQASSGSVTGELFF.

The V gene is TRBV5-6, the J gene TRBJ2-7, with no clear D. The V end was cut by 0 bases, the J end by 0 bases, with 7 bases between. CDR3 length: 14 amino acids. CDR1 and CDR2 (germline): SGHDT, YYEEEE. CDR3 region: CASSLAAVSYEQYF. CDR3 coding DNA: TGTGCCAGCAGCTTGGCGGCGGTCTCCTACGAGCAGTACTTC.

The chain combines TRBV29-1 with TRBJ1-6; TRBD1 might be the D (6 bases). CDR1 is SQVTM and CDR2 is ANQGSEA in the germline V gene. The V gene lost 6 bases and the J gene lost 7 bases, with 13 bases spanning the gap. This CDR3 is 13 amino acids long. The CDR3 sequence is CSVGNDRNSPLHF. The CDR3 region has the DNA TGCAGCGTGGGTAACGACAGGAATTCACCCCTCCACTTT.

This rearrangement joins TRBV28 to TRBJ1-1; 7 nucleotides agree with TRBD1. Germline V CDR1 and CDR2: MDHEN, SYDVKM. Trimming took 2 bases from V and 7 from J; bases not matched to a gene: 7. This CDR3 spans 14 amino acids. The CDR3 DNA is TGTGCCAGCAGTTTAATTCCTCAGGGGGGTGAAGCTTTCTTT. It codes for CASSLIPQGGEAFF.

The chain carries TRBV7-2 and TRBJ1-2; a possible D gene is TRBD1 (6 bases). Germline loops: CDR1 SGHTA, CDR2 FQGNSA. The CDR3 extends over 14 amino acids. V lost 0 bases, J lost 7 bases, and 12 bases lay in between. The CDR3 loop is CASSLANRAGGYTF. CDR3 bases: TGTGCCAGCAGCTTAGCAAACAGGGCGGGTGGCTACACCTTC. The full variable domain, completed using reference TRBV7-2 and TRBJ1-2, is GAGVSQSPSNKVTEKGKDVELRCDPISGHTALYWYRQSLGQGLEFLIYFQGNSAPDKSGLPSDRFSAERTGGSVSTLTIQRTQQEDSAVYLCASSLANRAGGYTFGSGTRLTVV.

The chain carries TRBV29-1 and TRBJ1-1; D is perhaps TRBD1 (6 bases). This CDR3 is built from 12 residues. The ends were cut back, 6 bases at V and 1 base at J, with 9 bases in the middle. The V gene's germline CDR1 is SQVTM and CDR2 ANQGSEA. CDR3 in amino acids: CSVSQGNTEAFF. CDR3 sequence (DNA): TGCAGCGTGTCACAGGGGAACACTGAAGCTTTCTTT.

The gene calls are TRBV11-1 and TRBJ2-7, with unresolved D. V lost 1 base to trimming and J lost 0 bases, with 7 bases between them. The CDR3 spans 14 residues. The germline gives CDR1 SGHAT, CDR2 FQDESV (reference sequence). CDR3 amino acids: CASSLGYSSYEQYF. The DNA of the CDR3 is TGTGCCAGCAGCTTAGGATACAGCTCCTACGAGCAGTACTTC.

This clone was picked up one time. This sequence joins TRBV5-8 and TRBJ2-3; 13 bases are shared with TRBD2. V dropped 3 bases and J dropped 1; count of bases not matched to a gene: 2. CDR3 length equals 16 residues. Germline loops: CDR1 SGHTS, CDR2 YDEGEE. CDR3 sequence reads: CASSSGLAGGTDTQYF. The DNA for the CDR3 is TGTGCCAGCAGCTCCGGACTAGCGGGGGGCACAGATACGCAGTATTTT.

This chain links TRBV7-8 with TRBJ2-7, with D perhaps given as TRBD1 or TRBD2 (6 bases each). This CDR3 has 11 amino acids. Germline V gives CDR1 SGHVS, CDR2 FQNEAQ. Trimming left V 7 bases short and J 7 bases short, with 11 bases between. The CDR3 protein is CASTRGGEQYF. CDR3 sequence (DNA): TGTGCCAGCACCCGAGGGGGGGAGCAGTACTTC.

This clone was recorded once. This chain connects TRBV6-5 to TRBJ1-1; TRBD1 is a possible D gene (5 bases). Deletions cut 6 bases from V and 3 bases from J, with 14 bases between. Germline V gene sequence: CDR1 MNHEY, CDR2 SVGAGI. The CDR3 is 14 residues long. The CDR3 coding sequence is TGTGCCAGCAGAGGAGGGGCGGGGCACACTGAAGCTTTCTTT. Its protein product is CASRGGAGHTEAFF.

The chain employs TRBV6-6 and TRBJ2-1, with TRBD1 matching over 8 bases. CDR1 and CDR2 (germline): MNHNY, SVGAGI (reference sequence). The junction had 5 bases not matched to a gene; V was cut back by 2 bases and J by 8 bases. The CDR3 loop spans 14 amino acids. The CDR3 protein is CASSYGTGGYEQFF. The CDR3 nucleotides read TGTGCCAGCAGTTACGGGACAGGAGGCTATGAGCAGTTCTTC.